This TCR beta chain is from a study of control samples from healthy donors and cancer patients. Data came from immunoSEQ multiplex PCR; TCRdb stores just in-frame clones and leaves some out. The repertoire includes approximately 150,000 clones, 92% of them detected once, and less than 0.75% sits in the top ten. This clone is a singleton in its sample. V dropped 2 bases and J dropped 1; count of bases not matched to a gene: 0. In germline, CDR1 is MDHEN, CDR2 SYDVKM. The CDR3 totals 15 residues. The clonotype comes from a woman in her 30s in good health. This chain connects TRBV28 to TRBJ2-1, with 9 bases aligning to TRBD2. The sequencing sample was made of blood. CDR3 in DNA: TGTGCCAGCAGTTTAGCGGGAGGGTCCTACAATGAGCAGTTCTTC. Translated, it gives CASSLAGGSYNEQFF. The complete variable domain, with remaining parts taken from reference TRBV28 and TRBJ2-1, reads DVKVTQSSRYLVKRTGEKVFLECVQDMDHENMFWYRQDPGLGLRLIYFSYDVKMKEKGDIPEGYSVSREKKERFSLILESASTNQTSMYLCASSLAGGSYNEQFFGPGTRLTVL.